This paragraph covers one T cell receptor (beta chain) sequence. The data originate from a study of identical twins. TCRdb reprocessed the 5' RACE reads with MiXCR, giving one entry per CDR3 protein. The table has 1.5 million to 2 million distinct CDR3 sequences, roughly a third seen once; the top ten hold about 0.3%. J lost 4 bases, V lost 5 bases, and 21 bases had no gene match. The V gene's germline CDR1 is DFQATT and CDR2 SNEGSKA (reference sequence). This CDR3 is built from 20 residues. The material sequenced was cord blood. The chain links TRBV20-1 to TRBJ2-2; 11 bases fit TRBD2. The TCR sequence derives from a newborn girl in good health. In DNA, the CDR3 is TGCAGTGCTCCTTACGCGCCGGGACTAGCGGATTTTTGGGGCACCGGGGAGCTGTTTTTT. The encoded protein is CSAPYAPGLADFWGTGELFF.